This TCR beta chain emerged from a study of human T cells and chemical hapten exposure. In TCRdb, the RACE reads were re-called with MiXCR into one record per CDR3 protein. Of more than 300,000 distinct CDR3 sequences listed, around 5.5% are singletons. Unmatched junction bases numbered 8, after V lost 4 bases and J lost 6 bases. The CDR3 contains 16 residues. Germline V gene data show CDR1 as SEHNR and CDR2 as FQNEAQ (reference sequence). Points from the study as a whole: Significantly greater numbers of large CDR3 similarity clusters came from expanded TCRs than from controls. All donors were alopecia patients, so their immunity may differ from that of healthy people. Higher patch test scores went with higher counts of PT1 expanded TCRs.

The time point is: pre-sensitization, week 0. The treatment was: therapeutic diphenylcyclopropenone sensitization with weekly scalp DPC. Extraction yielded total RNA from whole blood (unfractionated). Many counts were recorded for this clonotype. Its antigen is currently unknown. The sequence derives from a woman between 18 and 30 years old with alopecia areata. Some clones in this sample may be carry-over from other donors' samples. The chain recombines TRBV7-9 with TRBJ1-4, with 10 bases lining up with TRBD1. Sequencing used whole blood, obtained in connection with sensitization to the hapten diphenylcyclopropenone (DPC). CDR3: CASSSTSGTGDEKLFF. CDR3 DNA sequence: TGTGCCAGCAGCTCGACCTCCGGGACAGGGGATGAAAAACTGTTTTTT.